A single sample gave rise to the 25 T cell receptor beta chains below, sequenced in a study of shared clonotypes between healthy human individuals. Generated by immunoSEQ multiplex PCR, the TCRdb table keeps only in-frame clones and is missing some. The table records about 2.3 million clones, under 95% of them present only once. The sample consisted of naive CD4+ T cells from PBMCs. Subset here: CD45RA+ positively selected. These receptor sequences come from a man younger than 35 in good health. Some clones in this sample may be carry-over from other donors' samples.

Note on this clone: Other DNA sequences in the sample encode the same CDR3. The CDR3, as DNA: TGCGCCAGCAGCTTGGTGGGAGGGGGTTCTTACAATGAGCAGTTCTTC. Translation gives CASSLVGGGSYNEQFF. The rearrangement links TRBV5-1 to TRBJ2-1; TRBD2 is a possible D gene (7 bases). Trimming pared 0 bases from V and 4 bases from J, leaving 14 bases between. The CDR3 spans 16 residues. The germline CDR1 and CDR2 sequences are SGHRS and YFSETQ.

The chain has TRBV6-5 and TRBJ2-3, with D perhaps assigned TRBD1 or TRBD2 (5 bases each). Trimming shortened V by 4 bases and J by 0 bases, and 11 bases separated the two germline ends. This CDR3 region has 15 residues. In germline, CDR1 is MNHEY, CDR2 SVGAGI. CDR3: CASSSGRVSTDTQYF. The DNA of the CDR3 is TGTGCCAGCAGTTCGGGACGAGTAAGCACAGATACGCAGTATTTT.

The chain uses TRBV9 and TRBJ2-2; D call uncertain. The germline V and J ends were trimmed by 0 bases and 6 bases, with 15 bases remaining between them. Germline-derived CDR1 and CDR2 are SGDLS and YYNGEE. The CDR3 sequence is 16 residues long. CDR3 protein: CASSVDRAGIPGELFF. CDR3 sequence (DNA): TGTGCCAGCAGCGTAGACCGCGCCGGCATCCCCGGGGAGCTGTTTTTT.

This clone was detected only once. The V and J genes are TRBV18 and TRBJ2-2, with 8 bases lining up with TRBD2. The CDR3 has 18 residues. V gave up 3 bases and J gave up 3 bases; unmatched junction bases: 12. Germline V CDR1 and CDR2: KGHSH, LQKENI. In DNA, the CDR3 is TGTGCCAGCTCACCTGGGGCCCCGGGGACTAGTTACACCGGGGAGCTGTTTTTT. Protein sequence: CASSPGAPGTSYTGELFF.

The chain joins TRBV7-2 to TRBJ2-1, with 10 bases that match TRBD2. The CDR3 runs to 18 residues. Trimming removed 5 bases from V and 7 bases from J; junction bases left unmatched: 17. CDR1 SGHTA and CDR2 FQGNSA come from the germline V gene. CDR3 in amino acids: CASSPGPSGRASSNEQFF. CDR3 DNA: TGTGCCAGCAGCCCCGGGCCGAGCGGGAGGGCTTCGTCTAATGAGCAGTTCTTC.

The rearrangement links TRBV5-1 to TRBJ2-5, with D possibly TRBD2 on 6 matching bases. Trimming removed 4 bases at V and 3 bases at J, with 13 bases between. The CDR3 is made up of 14 amino acids. CDR1 is SGHRS and CDR2 is YFSETQ in the germline V gene. The DNA for the CDR3 is TGCGCCAGCAGCCCGGGGACTGCGGAAGAGACCCAGTACTTC. Translated, it gives CASSPGTAEETQYF.

As to this clone: The same CDR3 arises from other DNA sequences in this sample as well. This chain joins TRBV5-1 and TRBJ2-3, with D possibly being TRBD2 (6 bases). CDR1 and CDR2 (germline): SGHRS, YFSETQ. The V end was cut by 1 base, the J end by 1 base, with 7 bases between. This CDR3 contains 14 residues. The CDR3 sequence: CASSLPSGTDTQYF. In DNA, the CDR3 is TGCGCCAGCAGCTTGCCTAGCGGCACAGATACGCAGTATTTT.

The V and J genes are TRBV7-6 and TRBJ2-3; 9 nucleotides agree with TRBD2. Germline trimming cut 1 base from V and 3 bases from J; bases unmatched to any gene: 2. Germline V lookup: CDR1 SGHVS, CDR2 FNYEAQ. The CDR3 covers 15 residues. The CDR3 DNA reads as TGTGCCAGCAGCTTAGTGGCGGGAGGGACAGATACGCAGTATTTT. Amino acids: CASSLVAGGTDTQYF.

The V call is TRBV5-1, the J call TRBJ2-3; 10 nucleotides line up with TRBD1. The CDR3 runs to 14 residues. Trimming took 4 bases from V and 3 from J; bases not matched to a gene: 2. Per germline, CDR1 SGHRS and CDR2 YFSETQ. The CDR3 DNA is TGCGCCAGCAGCCAGGGACAGGGGACAGATACGCAGTATTTT. Encoded protein: CASSQGQGTDTQYF.

This chain uses TRBV5-1 with TRBJ1-6; no firm D call. The CDR3 length is 14 residues. The germline CDR1 and CDR2 sequences are SGHRS and YFSETQ. Deletions cut 0 bases from V and 7 bases from J, with 8 bases between. In DNA, the CDR3 is TGCGCCAGCAGCTTGGCGGACCCAAATTCACCCCTCCACTTT. Translating it yields CASSLADPNSPLHF.

Concerning this clone itself: The identical CDR3 is also encoded by other nucleotide sequences in the sample. The rearrangement joins TRBV5-1 to TRBJ2-7; D not resolved. Trimming left V 0 bases short and J 4 bases short, with 8 bases between. The length of the CDR3 is 13 residues. In germline, CDR1 is SGHRS, CDR2 YFSETQ. The CDR3 DNA reads TGCGCCAGCAGCTTGGCCGAGTTTTACGAGCAGTACTTC. Its translation is CASSLAEFYEQYF. Complete variable domain (other parts from reference TRBV5-1 and TRBJ2-7): KAGVTQTPRYLIKTRGQQVTLSCSPISGHRSVSWYQQTPGQGLQFLFEYFSETQRNKGNFPGRFSGRQFSNSRSEMNVSTLELGDSALYLCASSLAEFYEQYFGPGTRLTVT.

The count of this clone is one. The gene calls are TRBV6-5 and TRBJ1-4, with TRBD1 as a possible D gene (6 bases). The ends were cut back, 5 bases at V and 8 bases at J, with 15 bases in the middle. The length of the CDR3 is 14 residues. Germline CDR1 is MNHEY and CDR2 is SVGAGI. The CDR3 region has the DNA TGTGCCAGCAGTGGGGGGGGGCTGGGCGAAAAACTGTTTTTT. It yields the protein CASSGGGLGEKLFF.

The chain combines TRBV28 with TRBJ2-1; 7 nucleotides align to TRBD2. This CDR3 comprises 14 residues. Germline CDR1 is MDHEN and CDR2 is SYDVKM. V was clipped by 10 bases and J by 1 base; unmatched bases: 7. The CDR3 DNA reads as TGTGCCACCAGGGAGGGCGGGTCCTACAATGAGCAGTTCTTC. The encoded protein is CATREGGSYNEQFF.

The chain combines TRBV2 with TRBJ1-2; D is ambiguous. Germline V lookup: CDR1 SNHLY, CDR2 FYNNEI. V lost 5 bases, J lost 4 bases, and 14 bases lay in between. This CDR3 contains 14 residues. The CDR3 sequence: CASSPALPPYGYTF. CDR3 DNA: TGTGCCAGCAGTCCGGCCCTTCCACCCTATGGCTACACCTTC.

The chain combines TRBV5-1 with TRBJ1-2; no firm D call. V was shortened by 0 bases and J by 7 bases, with 13 bases between the two germline ends. Germline lookup yields CDR1 SGHRS and CDR2 YFSETQ. This CDR3 is 14 amino acids long. The CDR3 sequence is CASSLVSGVSGYTF. The CDR3 DNA sequence: TGCGCCAGCAGCTTGGTCTCCGGGGTTAGTGGCTACACCTTC.

The gene calls are TRBV7-8 and TRBJ2-2; D is perhaps TRBD2 (6 bases). This CDR3 has 14 residues. Germline V lookup: CDR1 SGHVS, CDR2 FQNEAQ. The V end lost 5 bases, the J end lost 6 bases, and 13 bases lay between the germline ends. CDR3 in amino acids: CASSLLRLAGELFF. The CDR3 DNA follows: TGTGCCAGCAGCCTCCTTAGACTAGCCGGGGAGCTGTTTTTT.

This chain uses TRBV27 with TRBJ1-3; D not resolved. Germline V gene lookup returns CDR1 MNHEY and CDR2 SMNVEV (reference sequence). The CDR3 is made up of 14 amino acids. Trimming cost V 5 bases and J 0 bases, with 8 bases left between them. CDR3 DNA sequence: TGTGCCAGCAGTAGACACTTCTCTGGAAACACCATATATTTT. The encoded protein is CASSRHFSGNTIYF.

V and J are TRBV9 and TRBJ1-2; D gene ambiguous. The germline V gene has CDR1 SGDLS and CDR2 YYNGEE. Trimming took 4 bases from V and 1 from J, leaving 8 bases between them. This CDR3 is built from 13 residues. The CDR3 sequence is CASSRDVNYGYTF. The CDR3 DNA sequence: TGTGCCAGCAGCCGAGACGTTAACTATGGCTACACCTTC.

The chain joins TRBV6-6 to TRBJ2-7; D not resolved. Trimming pared 3 bases from V and 1 base from J, leaving 7 bases between. Germline loops: CDR1 MNHNY, CDR2 SVGAGI (reference sequence). CDR3 length: 13 amino acids. Here the CDR3 DNA reads TGTGCCAGCAGTTATGAGAGGTCCTACGAGCAGTACTTC. The encoded protein is CASSYERSYEQYF.

In its sample, this clone was seen a few times. The chain couples TRBV18 to TRBJ1-1, with a tentative D call TRBD1 (6 bases). Germline assignment: CDR1 KGHSH and CDR2 LQKENI. The germline V and J ends were trimmed by 8 bases and 1 base, with 8 bases remaining between them. The CDR3 runs 12 residues. This CDR3 reads CASTGQNTEAFF. The CDR3 region has the DNA TGTGCCAGCACGGGACAGAACACTGAAGCTTTCTTT.

CDR3 sequence reads: CASTSKGQGGTGELFF. In DNA form, the CDR3 reads TGTGCCAGCACCAGTAAGGGACAGGGTGGCACCGGGGAGCTGTTTTTT. The chain combines TRBV28 with TRBJ2-2; 9 bases match TRBD1. CDR1 MDHEN and CDR2 SYDVKM come from the germline V gene. Losses at the gene ends were 7 bases for V and 4 bases for J; bases not matched to a gene: 10. This CDR3 has 16 residues. The entire variable domain, with the rest obtained from reference TRBV28 and TRBJ2-2, is as follows: DVKVTQSSRYLVKRTGEKVFLECVQDMDHENMFWYRQDPGLGLRLIYFSYDVKMKEKGDIPEGYSVSREKKERFSLILESASTNQTSMYLCASTSKGQGGTGELFFGEGSRLTVL.

This rearrangement joins TRBV19 to TRBJ1-4; a weak D match, TRBD1 (5 bases). CDR1 and CDR2 (germline): LNHDA, SQIVND (reference sequence). V was clipped by 4 bases and J by 5 bases, with 14 bases between them. The CDR3 runs to 15 residues. The CDR3 DNA reads as TGTGCCAGTAGTACCGAGGGGAGAAGAAATGAAAAACTGTTTTTT. Its translation: CASSTEGRRNEKLFF.

CDR3 nucleotides: TGCGCCAGCAGCCCTCTAGCGGGAGGAGATACGCAGTATTTT. Translating it yields CASSPLAGGDTQYF. The chain joins TRBV4-3 to TRBJ2-3; 11 nucleotides match TRBD2. V lost 4 bases and J lost 5; bases outside the gene matches: 2. The CDR3 length is 14 residues. Germline values: CDR1 LGHNA, CDR2 YSLEER.

J is TRBJ1-1 and V is TRBV10-3; 7 nucleotides align to TRBD1. V shed 6 bases, J shed 6 bases, and the junction held 10 bases outside the gene matches. This CDR3 has 14 amino acids. Germline V gene sequence: CDR1 ENHRY, CDR2 SYGVKD. Here the CDR3 reads CAISPQGEVAEAFF. The CDR3 nucleotides read TGTGCCATCAGCCCGCAGGGGGAGGTTGCTGAAGCTTTCTTT.

This clone was counted once. CDR3 nucleotide sequence: TGTGCCATCACGAGCTCTGGGGCCAACGTCCTGACTTTC. This sequence encodes CAITSSGANVLTF. The rearrangement uses TRBV10-3 and TRBJ2-6; D unresolved. With 7 bases removed from V and 0 bases from J, the gap between germline ends came to 4 bases. The CDR3 runs to 13 residues. Germline V lookup: CDR1 ENHRY, CDR2 SYGVKD.